The clone carrying this T cell receptor (beta chain) was counted between two and nine times. Its antigen is still unknown. This CDR3 spans 14 amino acids. V shed 1 base and J shed 3 bases, with 8 bases lying between them. Germline loops: CDR1 SNHLY, CDR2 FYNNEI. Clones were sequenced by immunoSEQ multiplex PCR, and TCRdb holds only the in-frame ones, with some missing. The data contain tens of thousands of clones, approximately 78% of them singletons. This entry is derived from a study of vaccination effects on CD4 cells after COVID-19. Study-wide results and caveats: Relatively few convalescent patients took part in the study, which had no early post-infection timepoints.

Isolation of CD4+ T cells took place after about ten days of culture. The person's infection with SARS-CoV-2, confirmed by PCR, took place between March and December 2020. The material was CD4+ T cells from PBMCs cultured without peptide, obtained before COVID-19 vaccination. The receptor was isolated from a human donor who had a prior SARS-CoV-2 infection. V and J are TRBV2 and TRBJ2-3, with no clear D. CDR3 residues: CASSEGFRTDTQYF. The DNA of the CDR3 is TGTGCCAGCAGTGAAGGATTTCGGACAGATACGCAGTATTTT. Full variable domain (outside the CDR3, taken from reference TRBV2 and TRBJ2-3): EPEVTQTPSHQVTQMGQEVILRCVPISNHLYFYWYRQILGQKVEFLVSFYNNEISEKSEIFDDQFSVERPDGSNFTLKIRSTKLEDSAMYFCASSEGFRTDTQYFGPGTRLTVL.